This T cell receptor (beta chain) was observed in a study of T cell responses to AZD1222 COVID-19 vaccine. Produced via immunoSEQ multiplex PCR; TCRdb's table is partial and in-frame only. The sample holds roughly 140,000 clones; about 89% are singletons and the top ten take approximately 4.5%. This TCR was sampled from an adult in good health. Sequencing was performed on peripheral blood, taken on day 0 of AZD1222 vaccination.

The CDR3 nucleotides read TGTGCCAGCAGCCAAAATGACAGGGGTGGCAATGAGCAGTTCTTC. This codes for CASSQNDRGGNEQFF. This chain connects TRBV3-1 (or the pseudogene TRBV3-2) to TRBJ2-1; 8 bases are shared with TRBD1. After removal of 2 bases from V and 6 bases from J, the junction contained 6 bases not matched to a gene. CDR3 length equals 15 residues. The germline CDR1 and CDR2 sequences are LGHDT and YNNKEL (reference sequence).